This T cell receptor beta chain is drawn from a study of tumor-infiltrating lymphocytes in primary liver carcinoma. A primer matching the constant region was used to make TCR beta cDNA from approximately 500 ng of total RNA. Three nested multiplex PCR rounds, a slightly modified ARM-PCR method, built the TCR beta libraries. PCR rounds one and two used TRBV1-TRBV30 forward primers with a C-beta reverse primer for roughly 9 cycles each. TCRdb processed the multiplex PCR reads anew with MiXCR; each CDR3 protein has one entry. The sample has roughly 330,000 distinct CDR3 sequences; approximately 64% are singletons. Unsorted whole blood served as the source of blood RNA, and germline DNA was extracted as well. The length of the CDR3 is 15 residues. V shed 9 bases and J shed 5 bases, with 21 bases lying between them. In germline, CDR1 is SGHAT, CDR2 FQNNGV.

The chain links TRBV11-2 to TRBJ2-3; no firm D call. This clonotype was sampled from a man in his forties or fifties with primary liver carcinoma and hepatitis B virus infection. The sample comprised peripheral blood. The CDR3 DNA is TGTGCCAGTAGCCCCGAGTGGGCGGAAGGAGATACGCAGTATTTT. This sequence encodes CASSPEWAEGDTQYF.